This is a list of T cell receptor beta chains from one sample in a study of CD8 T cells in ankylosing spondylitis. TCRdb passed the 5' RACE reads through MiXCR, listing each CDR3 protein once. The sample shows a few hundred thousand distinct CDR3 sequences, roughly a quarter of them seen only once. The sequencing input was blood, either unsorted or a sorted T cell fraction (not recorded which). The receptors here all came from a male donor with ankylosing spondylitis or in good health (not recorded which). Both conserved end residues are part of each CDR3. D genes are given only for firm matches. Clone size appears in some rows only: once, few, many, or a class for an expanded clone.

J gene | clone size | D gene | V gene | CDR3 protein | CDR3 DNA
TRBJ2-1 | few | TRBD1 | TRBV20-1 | CSARKGAGEQFF | TGCAGTGCTAGAAAGGGGGCCGGGGAGCAGTTCTTC
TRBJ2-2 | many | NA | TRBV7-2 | CASSLAYGAGELFF | TGTGCCAGCAGCTTAGCGTACGGGGCCGGGGAGCTGTTTTTT
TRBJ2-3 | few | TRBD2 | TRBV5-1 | CASSLAPSGGGSTDTQYF | TGCGCCAGCAGCTTGGCCCCCTCGGGGGGGGGGAGCACAGATACGCAGTATTTT
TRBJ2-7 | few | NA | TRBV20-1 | CSAHVRGENTYEQYF | TGCAGTGCCCACGTCAGGGGGGAAAATACCTACGAGCAGTACTTC
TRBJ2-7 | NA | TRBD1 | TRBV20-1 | CSARGFGQGLREQYF | TGCAGTGCTAGAGGGTTTGGACAGGGGTTGCGCGAGCAGTACTTC
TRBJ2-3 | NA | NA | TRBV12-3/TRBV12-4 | CASSFGLGPSTDTQYF | TGTGCCAGCAGTTTCGGTCTGGGGCCTAGCACAGATACGCAGTATTTT
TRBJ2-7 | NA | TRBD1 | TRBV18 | CASSLLTGDEQYF | TGTGCCAGCTCACTACTGACAGGGGACGAGCAGTACTTC
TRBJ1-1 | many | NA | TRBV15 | CATSRVANTEAFF | TGTGCCACCAGCAGAGTCGCGAACACTGAAGCTTTCTTT
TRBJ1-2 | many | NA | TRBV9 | CASSVGRDYGYTF | TGTGCCAGCAGCGTTGGAAGGGACTATGGCTACACCTTC
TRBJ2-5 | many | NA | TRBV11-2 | CASSLEVQETQYF | TGTGCCAGCAGCTTAGAGGTCCAAGAGACCCAGTACTTC
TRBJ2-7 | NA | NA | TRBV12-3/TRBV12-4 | CASSPQLRGTYEQYF | TGTGCCAGCAGCCCCCAGTTAAGAGGAACCTACGAGCAGTACTTC
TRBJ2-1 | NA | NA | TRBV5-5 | CASTTARSSYNEQFF | TGTGCCAGCACCACGGCACGTAGCTCCTACAATGAGCAGTTCTTC
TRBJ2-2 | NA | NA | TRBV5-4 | CASSSDSLGGELFF | TGTGCCAGCAGCTCAGACTCCCTCGGGGGGGAGCTGTTTTTT
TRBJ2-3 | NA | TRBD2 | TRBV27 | CASRAGGDTQYF | TGTGCCAGCAGGGCGGGGGGCGATACGCAGTATTTT
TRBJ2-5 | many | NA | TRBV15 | CATSRGLETQYF | TGTGCCACCAGCAGAGGGTTGGAGACCCAGTACTTC
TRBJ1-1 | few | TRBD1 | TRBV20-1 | CSARNQDRVNTEAFF | TGCAGTGCTCGGAACCAGGACAGGGTGAACACTGAAGCTTTCTTT
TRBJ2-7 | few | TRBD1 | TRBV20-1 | CSAPGTGTDYEQYF | TGCAGTGCTCCCGGGACAGGGACCGACTACGAGCAGTACTTC
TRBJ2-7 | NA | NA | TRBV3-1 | CASCQDLTGDYEQYF | TGTGCCAGCTGCCAAGATCTTACAGGCGACTACGAGCAGTACTTC
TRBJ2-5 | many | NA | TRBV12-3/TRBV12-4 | CASSSGRWGQTQYF | TGTGCCAGCAGTTCGGGACGGTGGGGCCAGACCCAGTACTTC
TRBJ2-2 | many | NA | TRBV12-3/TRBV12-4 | CASSKTGNTGELFF | TGTGCCAGCAGTAAGACAGGGAACACCGGGGAGCTGTTTTTT
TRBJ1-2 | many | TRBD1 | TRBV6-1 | CASSPQSGGANYGYTF | TGTGCCAGCAGTCCCCAGTCAGGGGGAGCTAACTATGGCTACACCTTC
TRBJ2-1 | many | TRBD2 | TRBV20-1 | CRAGTSQVNEQFF | TGCAGAGCAGGGACTAGTCAAGTCAATGAGCAGTTCTTC
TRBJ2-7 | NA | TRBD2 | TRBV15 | CATRASGGSYEQYF | TGTGCCACCAGGGCTAGCGGGGGCTCCTACGAGCAGTACTTC
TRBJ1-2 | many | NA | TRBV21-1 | CASSIGTGGYTF | TGTGCCAGCAGCATAGGCACGGGTGGCTACACCTTC
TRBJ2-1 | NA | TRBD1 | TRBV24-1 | CATSDPTGSLHEQFF | TGTGCCACCAGTGACCCGACAGGGTCCCTTCATGAGCAGTTCTTC